Each of the 20 T cell receptor beta chains below was sequenced from the same sample in a study of T cell responses to AZD1222 COVID-19 vaccine. Method: immunoSEQ multiplex PCR; TCRdb's copy keeps in-frame clones and lacks some. The sample yields more than 90,000 clones, less than 90% seen once. Material: peripheral blood, obtained on day 0 of AZD1222 vaccination. The receptors come from an adult in good health.

The V and J genes are TRBV6-1 and TRBJ1-6; D gene ambiguous. The CDR3 is 15 residues long. From germline, CDR1 is MNHNS and CDR2 SASEGT. The V gene lost 3 bases and the J gene lost 0 bases, with 6 bases spanning the gap. The DNA for the CDR3 is TGTGCCAGCAGTGACACGGGCTCCTATAATTCACCCCTCCACTTT. It translates to CASSDTGSYNSPLHF.

The chain is built from TRBV27 and TRBJ2-1; 13 positions agree with TRBD2. Per the germline V gene, CDR1 is MNHEY and CDR2 is SMNVEV (reference sequence). The CDR3 extends over 16 amino acids. Trimming cost V 6 bases and J 7 bases; bases outside gene matches: 9. In DNA, the CDR3 is TGTGCCAGCAGGAGGGGACTAGCGGGGAGTATGAATGAGCAGTTCTTC. Its protein is CASRRGLAGSMNEQFF.

The chain's CDR3 is CASSHDPRLAGAESYEQYF. CDR3 in DNA: TGCGCCAGCAGCCATGATCCCAGACTAGCGGGAGCCGAGTCCTACGAGCAGTACTTC. The V and J genes are TRBV4-1 and TRBJ2-7; 12 bases align to TRBD2. Germline-derived CDR1 and CDR2 are MGHRA and YSYEKL. J gave up 1 base and V 3 bases, and 13 bases lay outside the gene matches. The CDR3 totals 19 residues.

J is TRBJ2-2 and V is TRBV29-1; 9 nucleotides align to TRBD1. V shed 5 bases and J 4 bases; nucleotides not matched to a gene: 8. This CDR3 has 15 amino acids. Per the germline V gene, CDR1 is SQVTM and CDR2 is ANQGSEA. The CDR3 is CSVKTGTGSTGELFF. The CDR3, as DNA: TGCAGCGTTAAGACCGGGACAGGGAGCACCGGGGAGCTGTTTTTT.

The V and J genes are TRBV7-3 and TRBJ2-1; 8 positions match TRBD2. The CDR3 totals 16 residues. Trimming cost V 5 bases and J 6 bases; bases outside gene matches: 12. The V gene's germline CDR1 is SGHTA and CDR2 FQGTGA. The CDR3 sequence: CASSALKREFGNEQFF. The CDR3 DNA follows: TGTGCCAGCAGCGCCCTCAAGCGGGAGTTCGGCAATGAGCAGTTCTTC. The variable domain in full, completed from reference TRBV7-3 and TRBJ2-1, reads GAGVSQTPSNKVTEKGKYVELRCDPISGHTALYWYRQSLGQGPEFLIYFQGTGAADDSGLPNDRFFAVRPEGSVSTLKIQRTERGDSAVYLCASSALKREFGNEQFFGPGTRLTVL.

This clone is a singleton in its sample. The chain carries TRBV19 and TRBJ1-1; D gene uncertain. The V end was cut by 3 bases, the J end by 2 bases, with 7 bases between. CDR1 is LNHDA and CDR2 is SQIVND in the germline V gene (reference sequence). The CDR3 is 13 residues long. CDR3 sequence (DNA): TGTGCCAGTAGTATGTCCTTTAACACTGAAGCTTTCTTT. Translation gives CASSMSFNTEAFF.

J is TRBJ1-4 and V is TRBV4-1; no definite D call. Germline V gene data show CDR1 as MGHRA and CDR2 as YSYEKL. The V end lost 0 bases, the J end lost 10 bases, and 3 bases lay between the germline ends. The CDR3 totals 11 residues. The CDR3 region is CASSQDLKLFF. The DNA for the CDR3 is TGCGCCAGCAGCCAAGATCTAAAACTGTTTTTT.

V gene TRBV6-5 combines with J gene TRBJ2-2; the D is unclear. Germline V gene lookup returns CDR1 MNHEY and CDR2 SVGAGI. The CDR3 covers 15 residues. V lost 6 bases to trimming and J lost 3 bases, with 14 bases between them. DNA of the CDR3: TGTGCCAGCAGCCCCGTGGGGTCGTACACCGGGGAGCTGTTTTTT. It specifies CASSPVGSYTGELFF.

This clone was seen a handful of times. V is TRBV11-1 and J is TRBJ1-2; possible D gene TRBD1, 5 bases. V was clipped by 5 bases and J by 7 bases, with 20 bases between them. The CDR3 totals 15 residues. The germline gives CDR1 SGHAT, CDR2 FQDESV (reference sequence). CDR3: CASSLSGLRGIGYTF. The CDR3 bases are TGTGCCAGCAGCCTCTCAGGGCTTCGGGGTATTGGCTACACCTTC. Full variable domain (outside the CDR3, taken from reference TRBV11-1 and TRBJ1-2): EAEVAQSPRYKITEKSQAVAFWCDPISGHATLYWYRQILGQGPELLVQFQDESVVDDSQLPKDRFSAERLKGVDSTLKIQPAELGDSAMYLCASSLSGLRGIGYTFGSGTRLTVV.

Notes on this clone: A junction boundary mismatches the germline segment, possibly from a read error. CDR3 sequence (DNA): TGTGCCAGCAGCTTAGAGGGAGGGGGCGTGGGCTCCCCTGGGCACTTC. It specifies CASSLEGGGVGSPGHF. This sequence joins TRBV7-9 and TRBJ2-7, with D possibly called TRBD1 or TRBD2 (7 bases each). The CDR3 loop spans 16 amino acids. The germline CDR1 and CDR2 sequences are SEHNR and FQNEAQ (reference sequence).

This sequence joins TRBV9 and TRBJ1-2; no firm D call. The CDR3 covers 15 residues. Trimming cost V 0 bases and J 0 bases, with 9 bases left between them. Looked up from germline, CDR1 is SGDLS and CDR2 is YYNGEE. For the CDR3, the DNA is TGTGCCAGCAGCGTAGGTCCAGCCTCTAACTATGGCTACACCTTC. Encoded protein: CASSVGPASNYGYTF.

In DNA form, the CDR3 reads TGTGCCAGCAGCCACAGTGCGGGCTACGAGCAGTACTTC. Amino acid sequence: CASSHSAGYEQYF. The chain combines TRBV7-9 with TRBJ2-7, with D possibly TRBD2 on 5 matching bases. Germline V gene sequence: CDR1 SEHNR, CDR2 FQNEAQ (reference sequence). This CDR3 is built from 13 residues. Trimming took 5 bases from V and 3 from J, leaving 11 bases between them. Looking up the rest from reference TRBV7-9 and TRBJ2-7 gives the full variable domain: DTGVSQNPRHKITKRGQNVTFRCDPISEHNRLYWYRQTLGQGPEFLTYFQNEAQLEKSRLLSDRFSAERPKGSFSTLEIQRTEQGDSAMYLCASSHSAGYEQYFGPGTRLTVT.

This chain links TRBV6-2 or TRBV6-3 with TRBJ2-1; a possible D gene is TRBD1 (6 bases). CDR3 size: 16 residues. The ends were cut back, 6 bases at V and 4 bases at J, with 19 bases in the middle. Looked up from germline, CDR1 is MNHEY and CDR2 is SVGEGT. As DNA, the CDR3 is TGTGCCAGCAGCCCCCCACTCACAGGGTATTACAATGAGCAGTTCTTC. It codes for CASSPPLTGYYNEQFF.

The V and J genes are TRBV25-1 and TRBJ2-7; TRBD2 is a possible D gene (5 bases). The germline CDR1 and CDR2 sequences are MGHDK and SYGVNS. V lost 5 bases and J lost 2, with 16 bases in between. The CDR3 runs 15 residues. This chain's CDR3 is CASSPSVDSAYEQYF. The CDR3 nucleotides read TGTGCCAGCAGTCCCTCCGTTGATAGCGCCTACGAGCAGTACTTC.

The chain has TRBV27 and TRBJ2-7; 9 bases match TRBD1. The CDR3 length is 14 residues. J lost 0 bases, V lost 5 bases, and 2 bases had no gene match. Germline V gives CDR1 MNHEY, CDR2 SMNVEV (reference sequence). The CDR3 DNA is TGTGCCAGCAGTACAGGGGGCCCCTCCTACGAGCAGTACTTC. This codes for CASSTGGPSYEQYF.

The V gene is TRBV7-3, the J gene TRBJ2-3; 8 bases match TRBD2. V shed 2 bases and J 4 bases; nucleotides not matched to a gene: 5. The CDR3 loop spans 15 amino acids. Germline lookup yields CDR1 SGHTA and CDR2 FQGTGA. In DNA form, the CDR3 reads TGTGCCAGCAGCTTAGCGAGCGGGAGCGCAGATACGCAGTATTTT. This codes for CASSLASGSADTQYF.

This chain links TRBV6-1 with TRBJ2-1; 11 bases map to TRBD2. CDR3 length equals 16 residues. CDR1 is MNHNS, CDR2 SASEGT, per germline. V lost 0 bases, J lost 3 bases, and 1 base stayed unmatched. The DNA for the CDR3 is TGTGCCAGCAGTGAAGCTACTAGCGGGAGCTACAATGAGCAGTTCTTC. It is translated as CASSEATSGSYNEQFF.

The rearrangement uses TRBV29-1 and TRBJ1-4; D is undetermined. The CDR3 length is 12 residues. Per the germline V gene, CDR1 is SQVTM and CDR2 is ANQGSEA. V was trimmed by 5 bases and J by 2 bases, leaving 6 bases between them. The CDR3 sequence: CSVQSTNEKLFF. The CDR3, as DNA: TGCAGCGTTCAATCGACTAATGAAAAACTGTTTTTT.

V is TRBV6-5 and J is TRBJ1-2; D perhaps matches TRBD1 (6 bases). Germline V CDR1 and CDR2: MNHEY, SVGAGI. This CDR3 region has 15 residues. V lost 8 bases to trimming and J lost 7 bases, with 23 bases between them. The CDR3 DNA reads TGTGCCAGCCGAACAAACAACCGGGGGGCCGGTGGCTACACCTTC. It translates to CASRTNNRGAGGYTF.

This chain connects TRBV21-1 to TRBJ1-5; the table's TRBD1 call for D was not verified on the DNA. TRBV21-1 is classified as a pseudogene. The CDR3 extends over 15 amino acids. The CDR3 sequence is CASSGTGGAGQPQHF. CDR3 in DNA: TGTGCCAGCAGCGGGACAGGGGGCGCGGGACAGCCCCAGCATTTT.